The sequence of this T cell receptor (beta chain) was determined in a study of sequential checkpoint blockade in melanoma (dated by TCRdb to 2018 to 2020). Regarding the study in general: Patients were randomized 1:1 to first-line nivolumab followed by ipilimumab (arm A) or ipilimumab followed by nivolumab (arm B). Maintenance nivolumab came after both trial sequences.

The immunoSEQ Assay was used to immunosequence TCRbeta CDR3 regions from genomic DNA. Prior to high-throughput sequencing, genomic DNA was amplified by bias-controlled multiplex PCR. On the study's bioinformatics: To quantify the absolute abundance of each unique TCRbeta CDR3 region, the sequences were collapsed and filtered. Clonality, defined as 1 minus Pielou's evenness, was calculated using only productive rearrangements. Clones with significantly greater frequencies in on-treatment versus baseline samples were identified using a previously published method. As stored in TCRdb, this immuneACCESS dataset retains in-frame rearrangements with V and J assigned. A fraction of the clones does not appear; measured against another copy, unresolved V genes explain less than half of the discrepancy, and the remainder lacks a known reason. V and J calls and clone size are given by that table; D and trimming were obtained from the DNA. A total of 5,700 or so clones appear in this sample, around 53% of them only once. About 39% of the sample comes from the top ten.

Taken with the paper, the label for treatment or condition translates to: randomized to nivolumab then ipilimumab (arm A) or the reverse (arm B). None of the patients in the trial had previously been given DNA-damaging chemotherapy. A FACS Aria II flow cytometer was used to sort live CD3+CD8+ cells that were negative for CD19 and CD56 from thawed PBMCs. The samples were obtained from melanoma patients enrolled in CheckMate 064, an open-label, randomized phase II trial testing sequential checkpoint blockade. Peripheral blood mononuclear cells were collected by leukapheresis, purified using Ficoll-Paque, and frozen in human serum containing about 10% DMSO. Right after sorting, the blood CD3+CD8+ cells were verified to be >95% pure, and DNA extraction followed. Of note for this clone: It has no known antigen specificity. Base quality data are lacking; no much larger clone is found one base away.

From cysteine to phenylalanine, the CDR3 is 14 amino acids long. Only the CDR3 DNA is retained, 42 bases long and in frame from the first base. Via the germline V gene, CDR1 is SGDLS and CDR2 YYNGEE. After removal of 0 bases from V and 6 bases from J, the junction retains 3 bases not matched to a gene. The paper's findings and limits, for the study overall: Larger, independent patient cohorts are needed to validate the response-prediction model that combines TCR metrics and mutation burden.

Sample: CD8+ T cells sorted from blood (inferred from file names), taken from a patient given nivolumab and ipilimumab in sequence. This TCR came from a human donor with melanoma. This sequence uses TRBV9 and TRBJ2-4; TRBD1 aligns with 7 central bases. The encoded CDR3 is CASSVGGGRNIQYF. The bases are TGTGCCAGCAGCGTAGGAGGGGGCAGAAACATTCAGTACTTC.